The following is a T cell receptor (beta chain) sequence with its context. What this receptor recognizes is not known. The sample holds no much larger clone one base away, and base qualities are not on file. The data originate from a study of T cell changes during pregnancy in multiple sclerosis (dated 2019 in TCRdb). Regarding the study in general: The study examined how the T cell repertoire changed over the course of pregnancy in women with multiple sclerosis.

To prepare the library, the immunoSEQ multiplex PCR assay was applied. TCRdb mirrors the immuneACCESS table, restricted to in-frame sequences. Some clones are absent from its copies; in checked studies, under half trace to an unresolved V gene, and the reason for the others is unknown. This sample gives roughly 99,000 clones in total; about nine tenths of them show up just once. 0.78% of the sample goes to the ten largest clones. The CDR3 sequence holds 12 residues, the cysteine and phenylalanine included. CDR3 DNA only is kept here, 36 bases in frame from base 1. The germline V gene (reference sequence) gives CDR1 as SEHNR and CDR2 as FQNEAQ. V is cut by 3 bases and J by 7 bases, and the space between the germline ends is 9 bases.

The specimen comprised peripheral blood, sampled in the third trimester of pregnancy. This receptor chain uses TRBV7-9 and TRBJ1-2, and possibly TRBD1, on 6 matching bases. This TCR was recovered from a female donor in good health, enrolled as a control in a pregnancy study. Here the CDR3 is given as CASSFEQGGYTF. The DNA sequence is TGTGCCAGCAGCTTTGAACAGGGTGGCTACACCTTC.